The next 11 T cell receptor beta chains were all read from a single sample in a study of shared clonotypes between healthy human individuals. Generated by immunoSEQ multiplex PCR, the TCRdb table keeps only in-frame clones and is missing some. The data show about 670,000 clones, approximately 79% seen once. Source material: memory CD4+ T cells sorted from blood. Sample subset: CD45RA-negative fraction. These receptors were collected from a woman aged 30 to 39 in good health.

The CDR3 loop reads CASRVGLAGTTGELFF. The CDR3 region has the DNA TGTGCCAGCAGAGTCGGACTAGCGGGAACCACCGGGGAGCTGTTTTTT. The chain uses TRBV2 and TRBJ2-2, with 12 bases fitting TRBD2. Germline V lookup: CDR1 SNHLY, CDR2 FYNNEI. The J segment lost 4 bases and the V segment lost 6 bases, leaving 6 bases of the junction unmatched. The length of the CDR3 is 16 residues.

The chain uses TRBV10-3 and TRBJ2-7, with 8 bases that match TRBD2. This CDR3 region has 17 residues. The V gene's germline CDR1 is ENHRY and CDR2 SYGVKD. J lost 1 base, V lost 0 bases, and 8 bases had no gene match. CDR3 bases: TGTGCCATCAGTGAGTCGAGGGCGGGAGGACTGTCCTACGAGCAGTACTTC. The encoded protein is CAISESRAGGLSYEQYF.

The V and J genes are TRBV19 and TRBJ1-2, with D perhaps TRBD1 (5 bases). Looked up from germline, CDR1 is LNHDA and CDR2 is SQIVND (reference sequence). V gave up 7 bases and J gave up 3 bases, with 24 bases separating them. The CDR3 sequence is 17 residues long. The CDR3 coding sequence is TGTGCCAGTATCCAAAGGGGACCGGGAGCCGTTGACTATGGCTACACCTTC. Protein sequence: CASIQRGPGAVDYGYTF.

CDR3 nucleotides: TGCGCCAGCAGTGTTGACACAAGCTCCTACGAGCAGTACTTC. This codes for CASSVDTSSYEQYF. The V and J genes are TRBV10-2 and TRBJ2-7; D is undetermined. Germline CDR1 WSHSY, CDR2 SAAADI. This CDR3 has 14 residues. Trimming took 4 bases from V and 0 from J, leaving 10 bases between them.

This clone was found a few times. This rearrangement joins TRBV27 to TRBJ2-2; no reliable D call. With 3 bases removed from V and 6 bases from J, the gap between germline ends came to 8 bases. Looked up from germline, CDR1 is MNHEY and CDR2 is SMNVEV (reference sequence). This CDR3 region has 13 residues. CDR3 DNA: TGTGCCAGCAGTTTTCAAGTCCCCGGGGAGCTGTTTTTT. Translated: CASSFQVPGELFF.

The CDR3 DNA reads TGTGCCAGCAGTTCGTACAGGGGATCGGGGGCTAACGCCGGGGAGCTGTTTTTT. This sequence encodes CASSSYRGSGANAGELFF. This rearrangement joins TRBV28 to TRBJ2-2; D may be TRBD1 (7 bases). The CDR3 sequence is 18 residues long. CDR1 MDHEN and CDR2 SYDVKM come from the germline V gene. The V gene lost 4 bases and the J gene lost 6 bases, with 24 bases spanning the gap.

In the case of this clone: The same CDR3 also results from other DNA sequences found in this sample. This chain joins TRBV5-1 and TRBJ2-1; a weak D match, TRBD1 (6 bases). V lost 3 bases, J lost 0 bases, and 10 bases lay in between. CDR3 size: 15 residues. Germline CDR1 reads SGHRS; CDR2 reads YFSETQ. The CDR3 coding sequence is TGCGCCAGCAGCTCGGACAGTCTCTCCTACAATGAGCAGTTCTTC. It translates to CASSSDSLSYNEQFF. Filled out from reference TRBV5-1 and TRBJ2-1, the complete variable domain reads KAGVTQTPRYLIKTRGQQVTLSCSPISGHRSVSWYQQTPGQGLQFLFEYFSETQRNKGNFPGRFSGRQFSNSRSEMNVSTLELGDSALYLCASSSDSLSYNEQFFGPGTRLTVL.

The chain combines TRBV5-1 with TRBJ2-7; 8 nucleotides line up with TRBD1. Trimming cost V 1 base and J 2 bases; bases outside gene matches: 11. The CDR3 totals 17 residues. Looked up from germline, CDR1 is SGHRS and CDR2 is YFSETQ. In DNA, the CDR3 is TGCGCCAGCAGCTTGTCGCTAGCCGGACAGGGAACCTACGAGCAGTACTTC. Translated: CASSLSLAGQGTYEQYF.

At least ten counts were recorded for this clone. The chain combines TRBV18 with TRBJ2-5; 7 bases line up with TRBD2. The CDR3 length is 15 residues. From germline, CDR1 is KGHSH and CDR2 LQKENI. V was clipped by 2 bases and J by 4 bases; unmatched bases: 7. In DNA, the CDR3 is TGTGCCAGCTCACCAGGCGGGAGTAAGGGAGAGACCCAGTACTTC. This gives the protein CASSPGGSKGETQYF.

The rearrangement uses TRBV29-1 and TRBJ1-2, with TRBD1 identical over 9 bases. In germline, CDR1 is SQVTM, CDR2 ANQGSEA. Germline trimming cut 5 bases from V and 8 bases from J; bases unmatched to any gene: 6. This CDR3 has 12 residues. The CDR3 DNA sequence: TGCAGCGTTAGCCGGACAGGGGACGGCTACACCTTC. Translating it yields CSVSRTGDGYTF.

This CDR3 is CASSVRLAGNNEQFF. Written as DNA, the CDR3 is TGTGCCAGTAGTGTAAGACTAGCGGGGAACAATGAGCAGTTCTTC. V and J are TRBV19 and TRBJ2-1, with 11 bases aligning to TRBD2. Germline lookup yields CDR1 LNHDA and CDR2 SQIVND (reference sequence). The CDR3 is 15 residues long. Trimming at V came to 5 bases and at J to 5 bases, leaving 5 bases not matched to a gene.